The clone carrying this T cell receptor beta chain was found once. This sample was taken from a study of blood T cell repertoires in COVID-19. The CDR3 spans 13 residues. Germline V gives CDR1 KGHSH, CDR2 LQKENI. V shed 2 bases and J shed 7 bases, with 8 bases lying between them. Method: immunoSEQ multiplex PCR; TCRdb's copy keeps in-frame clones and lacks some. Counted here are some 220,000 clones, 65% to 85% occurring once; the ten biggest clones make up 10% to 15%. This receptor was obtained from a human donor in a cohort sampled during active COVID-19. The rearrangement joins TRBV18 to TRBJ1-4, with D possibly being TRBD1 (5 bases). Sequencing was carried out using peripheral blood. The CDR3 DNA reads TGTGCCAGCTCACCAGTGGGGGGTGAAAAACTGTTTTTT. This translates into CASSPVGGEKLFF. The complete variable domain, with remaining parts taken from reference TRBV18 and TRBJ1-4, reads NAGVMQNPRHLVRRRGQEARLRCSPMKGHSHVYWYRQLPEEGLKFMVYLQKENIIDESGMPKERFSAEFPKEGPSILRIQQVVRGDSAAYFCASSPVGGEKLFFGSGTQLSVL.